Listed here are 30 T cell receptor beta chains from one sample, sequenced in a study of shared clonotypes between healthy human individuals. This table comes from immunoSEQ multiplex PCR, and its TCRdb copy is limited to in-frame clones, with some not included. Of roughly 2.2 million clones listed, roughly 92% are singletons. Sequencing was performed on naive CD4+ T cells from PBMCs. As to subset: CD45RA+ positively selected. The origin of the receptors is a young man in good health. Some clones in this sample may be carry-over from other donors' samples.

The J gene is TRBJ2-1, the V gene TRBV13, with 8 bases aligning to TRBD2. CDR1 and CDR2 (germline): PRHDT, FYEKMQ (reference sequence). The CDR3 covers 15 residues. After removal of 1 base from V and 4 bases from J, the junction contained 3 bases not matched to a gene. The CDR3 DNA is TGTGCCAGCAGCTTAGACGGGAGGGGTTACAATGAGCAGTTCTTC. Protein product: CASSLDGRGYNEQFF.

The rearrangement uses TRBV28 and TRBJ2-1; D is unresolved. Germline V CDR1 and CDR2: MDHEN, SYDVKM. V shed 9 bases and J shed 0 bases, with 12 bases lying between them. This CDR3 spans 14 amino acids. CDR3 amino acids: CASCKASSYNEQFF. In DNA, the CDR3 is TGTGCCAGTTGCAAGGCAAGCTCCTACAATGAGCAGTTCTTC.

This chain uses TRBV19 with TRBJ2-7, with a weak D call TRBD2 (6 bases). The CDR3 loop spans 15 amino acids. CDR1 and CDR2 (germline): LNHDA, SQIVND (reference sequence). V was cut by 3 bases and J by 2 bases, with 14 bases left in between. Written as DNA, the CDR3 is TGTGCCAGTAGTATTCAAGCGGGCCCCACCTACGAGCAGTACTTC. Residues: CASSIQAGPTYEQYF.

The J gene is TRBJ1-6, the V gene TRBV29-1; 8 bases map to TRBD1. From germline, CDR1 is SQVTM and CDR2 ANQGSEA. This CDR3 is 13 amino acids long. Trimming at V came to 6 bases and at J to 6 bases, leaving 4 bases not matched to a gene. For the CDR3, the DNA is TGCAGCGTCGTGACAGGGGTTAATTCACCCCTCCACTTT. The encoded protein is CSVVTGVNSPLHF.

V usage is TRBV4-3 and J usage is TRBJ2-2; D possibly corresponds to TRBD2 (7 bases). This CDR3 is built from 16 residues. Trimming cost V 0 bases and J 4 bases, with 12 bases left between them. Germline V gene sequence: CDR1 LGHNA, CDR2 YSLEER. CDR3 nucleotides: TGCGCCAGCAGCCAAGATAGGGGGGGAGTCACCGGGGAGCTGTTTTTT. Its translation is CASSQDRGGVTGELFF.

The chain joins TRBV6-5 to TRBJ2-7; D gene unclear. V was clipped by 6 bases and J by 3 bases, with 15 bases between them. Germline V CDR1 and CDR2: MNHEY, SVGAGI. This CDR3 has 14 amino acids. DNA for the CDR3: TGTGCCAGCAGCAAAACAAGGCCGGGCTACGAGCAGTACTTC. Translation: CASSKTRPGYEQYF.

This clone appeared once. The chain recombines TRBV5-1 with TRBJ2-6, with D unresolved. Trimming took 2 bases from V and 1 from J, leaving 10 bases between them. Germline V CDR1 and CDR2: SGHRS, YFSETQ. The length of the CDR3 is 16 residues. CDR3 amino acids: CASSLPETSGANVLTF. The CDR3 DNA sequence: TGCGCCAGCAGCTTACCGGAGACGTCTGGGGCCAACGTCCTGACTTTC. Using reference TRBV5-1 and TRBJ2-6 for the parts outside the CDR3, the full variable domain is KAGVTQTPRYLIKTRGQQVTLSCSPISGHRSVSWYQQTPGQGLQFLFEYFSETQRNKGNFPGRFSGRQFSNSRSEMNVSTLELGDSALYLCASSLPETSGANVLTFGAGSRLTVL.

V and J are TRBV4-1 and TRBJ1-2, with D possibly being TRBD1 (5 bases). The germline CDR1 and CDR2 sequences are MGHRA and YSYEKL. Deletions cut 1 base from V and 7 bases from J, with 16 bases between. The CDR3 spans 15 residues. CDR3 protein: CASSQAWTRGGGYTF. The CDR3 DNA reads TGCGCCAGCAGCCAAGCCTGGACCCGTGGGGGTGGCTACACCTTC.

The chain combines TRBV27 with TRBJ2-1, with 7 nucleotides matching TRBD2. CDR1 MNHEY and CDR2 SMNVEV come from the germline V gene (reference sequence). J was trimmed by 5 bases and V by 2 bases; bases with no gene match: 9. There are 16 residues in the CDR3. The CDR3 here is CASSLLSGATNNEQFF. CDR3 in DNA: TGTGCCAGCAGTTTACTAAGCGGGGCCACCAACAATGAGCAGTTCTTC.

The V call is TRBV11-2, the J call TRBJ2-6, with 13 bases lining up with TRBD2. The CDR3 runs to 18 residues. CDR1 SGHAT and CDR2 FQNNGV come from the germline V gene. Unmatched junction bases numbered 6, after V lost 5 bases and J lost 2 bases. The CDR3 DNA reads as TGTGCCAGCAGCGCGGAACTAGCGGGAGGGCCTGGGGCCAACGTCCTGACTTTC. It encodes CASSAELAGGPGANVLTF.

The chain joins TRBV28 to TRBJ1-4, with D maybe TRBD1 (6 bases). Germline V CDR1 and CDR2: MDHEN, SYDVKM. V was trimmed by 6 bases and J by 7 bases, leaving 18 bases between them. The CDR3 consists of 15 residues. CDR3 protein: CASSLGGSASEKLFF. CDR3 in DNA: TGTGCCAGCAGCCTAGGGGGATCCGCTAGTGAAAAACTGTTTTTT.

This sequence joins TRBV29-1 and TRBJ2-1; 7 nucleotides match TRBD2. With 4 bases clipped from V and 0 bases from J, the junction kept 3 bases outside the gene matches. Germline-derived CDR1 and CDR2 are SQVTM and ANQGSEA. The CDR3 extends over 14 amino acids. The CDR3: CSVGAGFSYNEQFF. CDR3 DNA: TGCAGCGTTGGAGCGGGGTTCTCCTACAATGAGCAGTTCTTC.

Written as DNA, the CDR3 is TGTGCCAGTAGTACGGCTAGGGCAGGCACTGAAGCTTTCTTT. Amino acid sequence: CASSTARAGTEAFF. This chain joins TRBV19 and TRBJ1-1; D is unclear. Germline CDR1 reads LNHDA; CDR2 reads SQIVND (reference sequence). The CDR3 contains 14 residues. V was cut by 4 bases and J by 4 bases, with 13 bases left in between. Full variable domain (rest looked up from reference TRBV19 and TRBJ1-1): DGGITQSPKYLFRKEGQNVTLSCEQNLNHDAMYWYRQDPGQGLRLIYYSQIVNDFQKGDIAEGYSVSREKKESFPLTVTSAQKNPTAFYLCASSTARAGTEAFFGQGTRLTVV.

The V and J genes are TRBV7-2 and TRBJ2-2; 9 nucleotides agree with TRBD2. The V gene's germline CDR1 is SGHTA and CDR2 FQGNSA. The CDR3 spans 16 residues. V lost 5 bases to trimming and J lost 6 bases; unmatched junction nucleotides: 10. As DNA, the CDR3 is TGTGCCAGCAGCCTCAGCCCGGGACTAGCATCCGGGGAGCTGTTTTTT. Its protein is CASSLSPGLASGELFF.

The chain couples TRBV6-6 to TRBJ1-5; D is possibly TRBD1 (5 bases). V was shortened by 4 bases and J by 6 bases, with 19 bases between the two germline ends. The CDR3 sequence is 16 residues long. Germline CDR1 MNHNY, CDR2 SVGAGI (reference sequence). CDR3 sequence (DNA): TGTGCCAGCAGTTTTCCCTTAGACAGCGAACCTCAGCCCCAGCATTTT. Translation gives CASSFPLDSEPQPQHF.

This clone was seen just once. The CDR3, as DNA: TGTGCCACCAGCAGGGGGGGACTTTCTGGCTGGGGCACCGGGGAGCTGTTTTTT. Protein: CATSRGGLSGWGTGELFF. The gene calls are TRBV15 and TRBJ2-2; tentatively, D is TRBD2 (6 bases). V gave up 3 bases and J gave up 4 bases, with 21 bases separating them. This CDR3 has 18 amino acids. CDR1 and CDR2 (germline): LNHNV, YYDKDF (reference sequence).

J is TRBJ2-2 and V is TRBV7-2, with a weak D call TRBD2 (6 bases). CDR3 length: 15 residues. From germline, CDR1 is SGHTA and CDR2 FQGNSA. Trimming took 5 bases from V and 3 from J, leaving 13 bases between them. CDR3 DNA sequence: TGTGCCAGCAGCGGGGGGACTTTAGACACCGGGGAGCTGTTTTTT. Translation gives CASSGGTLDTGELFF.

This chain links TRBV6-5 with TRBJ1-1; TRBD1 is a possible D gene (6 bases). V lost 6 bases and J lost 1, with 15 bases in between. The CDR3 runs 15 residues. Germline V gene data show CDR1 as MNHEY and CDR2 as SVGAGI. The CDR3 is CASRLNRAPNTEAFF. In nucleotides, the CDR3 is TGTGCCAGCAGGCTCAACAGGGCACCGAACACTGAAGCTTTCTTT.

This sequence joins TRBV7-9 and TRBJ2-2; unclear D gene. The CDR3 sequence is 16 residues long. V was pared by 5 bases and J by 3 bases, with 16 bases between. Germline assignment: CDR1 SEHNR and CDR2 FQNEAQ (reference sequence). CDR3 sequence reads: CASSPTPVAHTGELFF. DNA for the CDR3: TGTGCCAGCAGCCCCACCCCAGTAGCCCACACCGGGGAGCTGTTTTTT.

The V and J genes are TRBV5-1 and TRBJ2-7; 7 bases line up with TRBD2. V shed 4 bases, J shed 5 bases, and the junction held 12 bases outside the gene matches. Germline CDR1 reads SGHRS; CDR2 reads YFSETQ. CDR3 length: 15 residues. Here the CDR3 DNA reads TGCGCCAGCAGCGTACAGCGGGGCCCGGTGGACGAGCAGTACTTC. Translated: CASSVQRGPVDEQYF.

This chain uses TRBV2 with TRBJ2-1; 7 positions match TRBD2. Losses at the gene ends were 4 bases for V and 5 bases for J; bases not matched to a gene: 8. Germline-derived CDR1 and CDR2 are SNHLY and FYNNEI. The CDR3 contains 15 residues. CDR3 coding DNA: TGTGCCAGCAGTGTCGCGGCGGGAGACAACAATGAGCAGTTCTTC. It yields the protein CASSVAAGDNNEQFF.

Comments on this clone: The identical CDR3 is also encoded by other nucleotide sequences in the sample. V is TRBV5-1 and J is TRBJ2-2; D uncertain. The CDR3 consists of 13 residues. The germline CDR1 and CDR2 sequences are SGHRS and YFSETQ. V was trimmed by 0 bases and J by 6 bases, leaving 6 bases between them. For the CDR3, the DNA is TGCGCCAGCAGCTTGGTCGGGCCCGGGGAGCTGTTTTTT. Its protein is CASSLVGPGELFF.

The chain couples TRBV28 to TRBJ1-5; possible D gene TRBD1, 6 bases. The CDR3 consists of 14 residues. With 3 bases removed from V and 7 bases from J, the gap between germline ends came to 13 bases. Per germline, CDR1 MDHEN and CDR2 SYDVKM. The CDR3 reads CASSFGTPKQPQHF. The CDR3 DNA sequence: TGTGCCAGCAGTTTCGGGACACCAAAGCAGCCCCAGCATTTT.

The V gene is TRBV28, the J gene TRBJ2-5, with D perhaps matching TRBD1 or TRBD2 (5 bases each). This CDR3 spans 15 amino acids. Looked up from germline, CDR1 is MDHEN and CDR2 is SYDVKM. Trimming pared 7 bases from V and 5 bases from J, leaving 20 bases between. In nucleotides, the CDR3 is TGTGCCAGCAATCCGGGGAGAAGGGGAATGGAGACCCAGTACTTC. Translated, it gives CASNPGRRGMETQYF.

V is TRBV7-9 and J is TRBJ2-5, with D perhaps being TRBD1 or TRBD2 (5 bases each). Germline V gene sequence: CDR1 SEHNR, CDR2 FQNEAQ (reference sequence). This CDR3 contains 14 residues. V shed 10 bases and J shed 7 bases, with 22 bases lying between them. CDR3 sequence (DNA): TGTGCCATCCCCTCGGGGACCTCATGGGGGACCCAGTACTTC. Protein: CAIPSGTSWGTQYF.

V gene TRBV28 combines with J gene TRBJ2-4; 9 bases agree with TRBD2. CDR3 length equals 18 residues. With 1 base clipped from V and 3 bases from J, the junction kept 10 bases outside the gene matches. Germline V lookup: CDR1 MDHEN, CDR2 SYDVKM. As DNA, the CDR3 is TGTGCCAGCAGTTTATCGGGCGGGAGGGCCCGGGGCAAAAACATTCAGTACTTC. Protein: CASSLSGGRARGKNIQYF.

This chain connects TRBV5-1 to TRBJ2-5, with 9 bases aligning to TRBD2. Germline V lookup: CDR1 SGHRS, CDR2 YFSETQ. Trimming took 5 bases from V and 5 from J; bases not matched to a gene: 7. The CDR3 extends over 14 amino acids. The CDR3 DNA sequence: TGCGCCAGCAGGGGACTTAGCGGGAGTGAGACCCAGTACTTC. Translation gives CASRGLSGSETQYF.

The CDR3 region has the DNA TGTGCCAGCAGTCCGGGGGGGGACAGCCTATCCTATGGCTACACCTTC. Amino acid sequence: CASSPGGDSLSYGYTF. This sequence joins TRBV28 and TRBJ1-2; 7 bases fit TRBD1. CDR3 length: 16 residues. V was pared by 5 bases and J by 4 bases, with 13 bases of the junction left unmatched. CDR1 and CDR2 (germline): MDHEN, SYDVKM.

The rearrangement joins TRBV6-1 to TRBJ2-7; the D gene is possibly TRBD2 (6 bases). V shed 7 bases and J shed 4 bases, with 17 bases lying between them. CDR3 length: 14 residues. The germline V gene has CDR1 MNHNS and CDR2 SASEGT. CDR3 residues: CASTLASDGYEQYF. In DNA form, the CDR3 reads TGTGCCAGCACCCTAGCGTCCGATGGATACGAGCAGTACTTC.

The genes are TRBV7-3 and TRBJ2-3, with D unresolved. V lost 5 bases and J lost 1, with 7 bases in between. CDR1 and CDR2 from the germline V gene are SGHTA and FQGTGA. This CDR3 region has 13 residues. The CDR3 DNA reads TGTGCCAGCAGCCTTTTTCGCACAGATACGCAGTATTTT. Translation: CASSLFRTDTQYF.